This is a list of T cell receptor beta chains from one sample in a study of T cell responses to AZD1222 COVID-19 vaccine. Using immunoSEQ multiplex PCR, the repertoire was profiled, and TCRdb retains in-frame clones only, with some absent. Of 140,000 to 150,000 clones listed, roughly nine tenths were seen once; the top ten hold 3.8%. The source was peripheral blood, collected 28 days after the second AZD1222 dose. All receptors come from an adult who received the AZD1222 COVID-19 vaccine. Each CDR3 is given with its conserved first and last residue. The order of the fields is V gene, clone size, D gene, J gene, CDR3 protein, CDR3 DNA. The D gene is left open where the match is weak. A clone size is listed for some rows: how often the clone was seen (once, few, many), or a class if it is expanded.

>TRBV7-2|NA|TRBD2|TRBJ2-3
CASSLIGTSGPDTQYF
TGTGCCAGCAGCTTAATTGGGACTAGCGGTCCAGATACGCAGTATTTT
>TRBV7-3|NA|TRBD1|TRBJ1-2
CASSFDRGGYGYTF
TGTGCCAGCAGCTTTGACAGGGGAGGCTATGGCTACACCTTC
>TRBV21-1|NA|NA|TRBJ2-3
CASSTTGVGSTDTQYF
TGTGCCAGCAGCACAACAGGGGTGGGGAGCACAGATACGCAGTATTTT
>TRBV29-1|NA|TRBD2|TRBJ2-1
CSGSKATSKSEQFF
TGCAGCGGCTCAAAGGCGACTAGCAAGAGTGAGCAGTTCTTC
>TRBV27|NA|NA|TRBJ2-3
CASSSSGRTSTDTQYF
TGTGCCAGCAGTTCCTCCGGACGGACTAGCACAGATACGCAGTATTTT
>TRBV6-2/TRBV6-3|NA|NA|TRBJ2-1
CASGPVAAEQFF
TGTGCCAGCGGCCCCGTAGCCGCAGAGCAGTTCTTC
>TRBV19|NA|NA|TRBJ2-7
CASSRTTGPYEQYF
TGTGCCAGTAGTCGTACGACAGGCCCCTACGAGCAGTACTTC
>TRBV30|NA|TRBD1|TRBJ1-1
CAWTTGAPGTEAFF
TGTGCCTGGACCACAGGGGCCCCGGGGACTGAAGCTTTCTTT
>TRBV9|NA|TRBD1|TRBJ2-7
CASSVGWTGVHEQYF
TGTGCCAGCAGCGTAGGATGGACAGGGGTCCACGAGCAGTACTTC
>TRBV3-1/TRBV3-2|NA|TRBD2|TRBJ2-1
CASSLRLAGVGEQFF
TGTGCCAGCAGCCTCCGACTAGCGGGAGTTGGTGAGCAGTTCTTC
>TRBV11-3|NA|TRBD2|TRBJ2-7
CASSLSGTSGRKETYEQYF
TGTGCCAGCAGCTTATCCGGGACTAGCGGGAGGAAGGAGACCTACGAGCAGTACTTC
>TRBV11-3|once|TRBD1|TRBJ2-7
CASSPPTGTGGGEQYF
TGTGCCAGCAGCCCTCCGACCGGGACAGGGGGCGGCGAGCAGTACTTC
>TRBV5-6|NA|NA|TRBJ1-6
CASSFELHDSPLHF
TGTGCCAGCAGCTTCGAACTACATGATTCACCCCTCCACTTT
>TRBV6-5|NA|NA|TRBJ2-7
CASILDLPSYEQYF
NA
>TRBV29-1|NA|NA|TRBJ2-7
CSVEGRGTYEQYF
TGCAGCGTTGAGGGCAGGGGAACCTACGAGCAGTACTTC
>TRBV27|NA|NA|TRBJ1-4
CASRPQSAPNEKLFF
TGTGCCAGCAGGCCGCAATCGGCACCGAATGAAAAACTGTTTTTT
>TRBV5-4|NA|NA|TRBJ2-1
CASSLAGRGPTNEQFF
TGTGCCAGCAGCTTGGCTGGACGGGGGCCCACCAATGAGCAGTTCTTC
>TRBV7-9|NA|TRBD1|TRBJ2-5
CASSTRTGGEETQYF
TGTGCCAGCAGCACTAGGACAGGGGGGGAAGAGACCCAGTACTTC
>TRBV5-6|NA|NA|TRBJ1-2
CASAWIGGGGLGYTF
TGTGCCAGCGCTTGGATCGGGGGCGGAGGCCTTGGCTACACCTTC
>TRBV11-2|NA|NA|TRBJ2-3
CASSLVFQGTDTQYF
TGTGCCAGCAGCTTAGTGTTCCAGGGCACAGATACGCAGTATTTT
>TRBV27|NA|TRBD2|TRBJ2-2
CASSKLAGGSSLTGELFF
TGTGCCAGCAGTAAACTAGCGGGAGGGTCCTCGTTGACCGGGGAGCTGTTTTTT
>TRBV7-9|NA|NA|TRBJ1-4
CASSLAASTNEKLFF
TGTGCCAGCAGCTTAGCGGCATCAACTAATGAAAAACTGTTTTTT
>TRBV2|NA|NA|TRBJ1-4
CASSARDGEKLFF
TGTGCCAGCAGTGCCCGGGACGGAGAAAAACTGTTTTTT
>TRBV6-6|NA|NA|TRBJ1-5
CASSSQGNQPQHF
TGTGCCAGCAGTTCGCAGGGAAATCAGCCCCAGCATTTT